The 5 T cell receptor beta chains in this list originate from one sample, sequenced in a study of T-cell memory formation after mild COVID-19. TCRdb itself ran the 5' RACE reads through MiXCR, one entry per CDR3 protein. The data hold 140,000 or so distinct CDR3 sequences, with 13% to 15% observed a single time. Sequenced: PBMCs or a T cell subset sorted from them (not recorded which). These receptors all stem from an adult woman who had mild COVID-19 (a few samples of this study predate the infection). Cell type and time point are not known.

The rearrangement joins TRBV15 to TRBJ2-1, with D uncertain. Trimming cost V 1 base and J 4 bases, with 5 bases left between them. CDR1 is LNHNV, CDR2 YYDKDF, per germline (reference sequence). The CDR3 covers 13 residues. The CDR3 region is CATSRATYNEQFF. For the CDR3, the DNA is TGTGCCACCAGCAGAGCCACGTACAATGAGCAGTTCTTC.

The table lists this clonotype with many counts. This chain joins TRBV29-1 and TRBJ2-3; the D is unclear. CDR1 is SQVTM and CDR2 is ANQGSEA in the germline V gene. This CDR3 has 14 residues. Trimming removed 3 bases at V and 2 bases at J, with 12 bases between. The CDR3 is CSVDLRTSTDTQYF. CDR3 bases: TGCAGCGTTGATCTAAGGACCTCCACAGATACGCAGTATTTT.

This clonotype was recorded a few times. This chain uses TRBV4-3 with TRBJ2-7; D might be TRBD1 or TRBD2, each matching 5 bases. The CDR3 spans 13 residues. Per germline, CDR1 LGHNA and CDR2 YSLEER. V was trimmed by 4 bases and J by 6 bases, leaving 13 bases between them. In DNA, the CDR3 is TGCGCCAGCAGCCGGGATGTGGGGGTCGAGCAGTACTTC. Translation gives CASSRDVGVEQYF.

This chain connects TRBV6-5 to TRBJ1-2; weak D call: TRBD1 (6 bases). This CDR3 is built from 14 residues. With 7 bases removed from V and 8 bases from J, the gap between germline ends came to 20 bases. Germline values: CDR1 MNHEY, CDR2 SVGAGI. The CDR3 coding sequence is TGTGCCAGCACCAGGGGCATTGCCGCGGGGGGCTACACCTTC. Residues: CASTRGIAAGGYTF.

This clonotype was counted at least ten times. V and J are TRBV5-6 and TRBJ2-7; the D is unclear. From germline, CDR1 is SGHDT and CDR2 YYEEEE. Trimming left V 4 bases short and J 0 bases short, with 20 bases between. This CDR3 has 17 residues. CDR3 nucleotide sequence: TGTGCCAGCAGCCCCCCCTGGGCCAGCGAAGACTCCTACGAGCAGTACTTC. Protein sequence: CASSPPWASEDSYEQYF.